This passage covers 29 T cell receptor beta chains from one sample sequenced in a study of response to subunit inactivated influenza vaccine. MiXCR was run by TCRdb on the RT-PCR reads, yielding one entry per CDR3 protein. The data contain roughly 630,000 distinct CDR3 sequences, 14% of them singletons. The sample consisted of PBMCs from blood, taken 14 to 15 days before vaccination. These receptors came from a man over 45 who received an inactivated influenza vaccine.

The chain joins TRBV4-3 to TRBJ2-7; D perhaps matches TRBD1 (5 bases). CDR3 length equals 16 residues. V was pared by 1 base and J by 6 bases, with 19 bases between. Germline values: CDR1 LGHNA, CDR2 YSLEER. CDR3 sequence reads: CASSQGGLGVSGEQYF. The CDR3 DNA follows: TGCGCCAGCAGCCAAGGCGGTCTAGGGGTATCGGGCGAGCAGTACTTC.

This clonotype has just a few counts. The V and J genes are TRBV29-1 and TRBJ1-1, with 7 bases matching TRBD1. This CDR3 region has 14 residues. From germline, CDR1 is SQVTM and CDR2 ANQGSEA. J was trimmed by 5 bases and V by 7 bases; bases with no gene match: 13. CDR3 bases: TGCAGCGCAGACCGGACAGGTAGGGGGACTGAAGCTTTCTTT. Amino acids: CSADRTGRGTEAFF.

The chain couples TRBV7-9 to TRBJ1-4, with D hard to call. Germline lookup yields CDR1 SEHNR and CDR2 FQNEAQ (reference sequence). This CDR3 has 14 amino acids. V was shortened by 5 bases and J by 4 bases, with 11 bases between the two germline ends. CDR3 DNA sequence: TGTGCCAGCAGCCTCGACGGAGGTAATGAAAAACTGTTTTTT. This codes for CASSLDGGNEKLFF.

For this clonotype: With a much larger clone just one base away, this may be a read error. The CDR3 DNA reads TGTGCCAGCAGTTACTCGATTTACACTGAAGCTTTCTTT. This encodes CASSYSIYTEAFF. V gene TRBV6-5 combines with J gene TRBJ1-1; no clear D gene. CDR3 size: 13 residues. V dropped 0 bases and J dropped 3 bases, with 5 bases sitting between them. The germline V gene encodes CDR1 MNHEY and CDR2 SVGAGI.

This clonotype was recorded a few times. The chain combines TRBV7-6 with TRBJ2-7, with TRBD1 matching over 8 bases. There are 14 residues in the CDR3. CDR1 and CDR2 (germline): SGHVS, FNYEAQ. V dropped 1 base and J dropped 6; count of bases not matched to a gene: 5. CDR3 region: CASSLGTGSPEQYF. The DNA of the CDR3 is TGTGCCAGCAGCTTAGGGACAGGGAGTCCCGAGCAGTACTTC.

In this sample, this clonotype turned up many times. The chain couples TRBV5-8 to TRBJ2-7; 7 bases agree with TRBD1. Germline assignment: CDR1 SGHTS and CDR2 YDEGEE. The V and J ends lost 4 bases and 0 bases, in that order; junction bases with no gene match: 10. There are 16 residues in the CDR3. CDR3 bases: TGTGCCAGCAGCAAACCAGGGGGTTACGGCTCCTACGAGCAGTACTTC. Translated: CASSKPGGYGSYEQYF.

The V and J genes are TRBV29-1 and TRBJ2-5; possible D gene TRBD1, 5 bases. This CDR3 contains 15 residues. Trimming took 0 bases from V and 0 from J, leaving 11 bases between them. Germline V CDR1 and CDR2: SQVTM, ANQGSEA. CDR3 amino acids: CSVEDGGADQETQYF. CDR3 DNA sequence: TGCAGCGTTGAAGATGGTGGGGCAGACCAAGAGACCCAGTACTTC.

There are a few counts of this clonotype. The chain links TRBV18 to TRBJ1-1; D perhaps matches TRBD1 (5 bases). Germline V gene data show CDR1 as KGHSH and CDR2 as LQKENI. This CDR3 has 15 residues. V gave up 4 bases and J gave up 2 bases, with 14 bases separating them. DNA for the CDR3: TGTGCCAGCTCACTACAGACAGACTCTAACACTGAAGCTTTCTTT. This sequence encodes CASSLQTDSNTEAFF.

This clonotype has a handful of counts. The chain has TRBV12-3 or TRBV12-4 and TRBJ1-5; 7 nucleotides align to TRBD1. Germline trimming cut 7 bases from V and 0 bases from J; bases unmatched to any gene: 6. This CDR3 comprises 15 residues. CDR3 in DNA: TGTGCCAGCATTACGACAGGGTATAGCAATCAGCCCCAGCATTTT. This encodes CASITTGYSNQPQHF.

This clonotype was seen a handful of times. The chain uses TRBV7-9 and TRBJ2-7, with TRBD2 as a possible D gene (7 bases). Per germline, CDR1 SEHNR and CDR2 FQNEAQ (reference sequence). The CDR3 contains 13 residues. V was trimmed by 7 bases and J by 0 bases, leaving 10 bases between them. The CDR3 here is CASKGGISYEQYF. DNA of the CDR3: TGTGCCAGCAAGGGGGGGATCTCCTACGAGCAGTACTTC.

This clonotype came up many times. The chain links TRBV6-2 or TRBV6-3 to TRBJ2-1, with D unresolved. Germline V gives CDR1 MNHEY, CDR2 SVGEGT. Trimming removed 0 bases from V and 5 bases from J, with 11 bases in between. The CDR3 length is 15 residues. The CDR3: CASSYSISADNEQFF. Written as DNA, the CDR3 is TGTGCCAGCAGTTACTCGATTTCCGCCGACAATGAGCAGTTCTTC.

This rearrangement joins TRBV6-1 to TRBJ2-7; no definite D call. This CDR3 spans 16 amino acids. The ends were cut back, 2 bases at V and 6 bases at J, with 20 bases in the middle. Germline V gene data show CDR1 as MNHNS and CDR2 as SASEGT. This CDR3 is CASSELISLPYLEQYF. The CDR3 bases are TGTGCCAGCAGTGAATTGATTTCACTACCCTACCTCGAGCAGTACTTC.

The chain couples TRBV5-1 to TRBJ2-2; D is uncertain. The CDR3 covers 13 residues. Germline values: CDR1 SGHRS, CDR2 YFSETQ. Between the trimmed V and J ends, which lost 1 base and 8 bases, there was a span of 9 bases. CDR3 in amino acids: CASSLTPRGELFF. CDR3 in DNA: TGCGCCAGCAGCTTGACACCGAGAGGGGAGCTGTTTTTT.

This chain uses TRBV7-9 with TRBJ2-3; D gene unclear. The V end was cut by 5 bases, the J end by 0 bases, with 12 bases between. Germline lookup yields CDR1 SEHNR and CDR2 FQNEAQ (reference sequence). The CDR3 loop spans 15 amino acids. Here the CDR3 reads CASSALITSTDTQYF. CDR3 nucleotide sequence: TGTGCCAGCAGCGCCTTAATCACTAGCACAGATACGCAGTATTTT.

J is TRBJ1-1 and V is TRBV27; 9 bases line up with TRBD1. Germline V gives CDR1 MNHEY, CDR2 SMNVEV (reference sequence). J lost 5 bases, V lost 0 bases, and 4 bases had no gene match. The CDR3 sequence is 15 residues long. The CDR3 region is CASSLSGQGWTEAFF. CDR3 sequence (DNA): TGTGCCAGCAGTTTATCCGGACAGGGGTGGACTGAAGCTTTCTTT.

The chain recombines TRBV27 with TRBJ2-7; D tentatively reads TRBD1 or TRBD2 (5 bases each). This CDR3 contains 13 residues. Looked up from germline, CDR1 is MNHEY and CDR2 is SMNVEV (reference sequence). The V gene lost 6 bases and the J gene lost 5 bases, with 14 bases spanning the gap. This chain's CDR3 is CASRGPRRHEQYF. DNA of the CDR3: TGTGCCAGCAGGGGACCCCGGCGTCACGAGCAGTACTTC.

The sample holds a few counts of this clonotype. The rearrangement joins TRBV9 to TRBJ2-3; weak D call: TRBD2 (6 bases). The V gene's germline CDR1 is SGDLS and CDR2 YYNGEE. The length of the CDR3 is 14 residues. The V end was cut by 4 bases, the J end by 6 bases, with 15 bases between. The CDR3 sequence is CASSKAGSGDTQYF. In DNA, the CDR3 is TGTGCCAGCAGCAAGGCGGGATCGGGGGATACGCAGTATTTT.

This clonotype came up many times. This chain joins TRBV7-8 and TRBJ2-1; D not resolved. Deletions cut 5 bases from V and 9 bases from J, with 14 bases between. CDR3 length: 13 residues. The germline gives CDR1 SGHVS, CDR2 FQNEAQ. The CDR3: CASSTVLGGEQFF. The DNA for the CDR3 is TGTGCCAGCAGCACCGTTTTAGGCGGTGAGCAGTTCTTC.

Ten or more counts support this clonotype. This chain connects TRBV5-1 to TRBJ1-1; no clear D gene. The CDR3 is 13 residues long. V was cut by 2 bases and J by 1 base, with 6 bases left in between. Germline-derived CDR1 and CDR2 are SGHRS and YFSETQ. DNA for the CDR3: TGCGCCAGCAGCTTCTCAGCGAACACTGAAGCTTTCTTT. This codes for CASSFSANTEAFF.

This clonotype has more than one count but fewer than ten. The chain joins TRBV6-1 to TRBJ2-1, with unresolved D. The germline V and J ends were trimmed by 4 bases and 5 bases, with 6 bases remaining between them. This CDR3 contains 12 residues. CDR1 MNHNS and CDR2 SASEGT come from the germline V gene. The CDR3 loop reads CASSVTDNEQFF. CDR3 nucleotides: TGTGCCAGCAGTGTTACAGACAATGAGCAGTTCTTC.

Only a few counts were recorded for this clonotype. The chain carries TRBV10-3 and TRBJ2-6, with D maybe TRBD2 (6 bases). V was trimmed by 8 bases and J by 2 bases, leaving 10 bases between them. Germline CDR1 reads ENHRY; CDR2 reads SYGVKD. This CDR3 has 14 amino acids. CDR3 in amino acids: CAIGGTPGANVLTF. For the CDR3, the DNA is TGTGCCATCGGAGGGACTCCTGGGGCCAACGTCCTGACTTTC.

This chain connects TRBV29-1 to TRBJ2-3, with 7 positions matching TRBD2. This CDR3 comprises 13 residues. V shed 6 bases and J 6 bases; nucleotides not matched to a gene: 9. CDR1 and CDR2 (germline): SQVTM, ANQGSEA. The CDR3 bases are TGCAGCGTAAGGGAGGGCCCCGCGGATACGCAGTATTTT. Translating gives CSVREGPADTQYF.

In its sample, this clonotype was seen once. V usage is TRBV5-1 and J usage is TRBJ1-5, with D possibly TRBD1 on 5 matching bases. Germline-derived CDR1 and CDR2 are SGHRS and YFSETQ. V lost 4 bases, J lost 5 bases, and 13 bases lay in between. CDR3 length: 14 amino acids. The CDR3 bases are TGCGCCAGCAGCATTACCGGGGGGGATCAGCCCCAGCATTTT. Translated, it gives CASSITGGDQPQHF. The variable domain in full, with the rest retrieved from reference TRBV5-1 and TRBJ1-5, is KAGVTQTPRYLIKTRGQQVTLSCSPISGHRSVSWYQQTPGQGLQFLFEYFSETQRNKGNFPGRFSGRQFSNSRSEMNVSTLELGDSALYLCASSITGGDQPQHFGDGTRLSIL.

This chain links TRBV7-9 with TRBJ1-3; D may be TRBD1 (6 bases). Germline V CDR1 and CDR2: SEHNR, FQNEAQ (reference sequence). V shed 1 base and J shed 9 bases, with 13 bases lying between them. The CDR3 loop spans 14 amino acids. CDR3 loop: CASSLEQGIGTIYF. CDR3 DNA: TGTGCCAGCAGCTTAGAACAGGGAATCGGCACCATATATTTT.

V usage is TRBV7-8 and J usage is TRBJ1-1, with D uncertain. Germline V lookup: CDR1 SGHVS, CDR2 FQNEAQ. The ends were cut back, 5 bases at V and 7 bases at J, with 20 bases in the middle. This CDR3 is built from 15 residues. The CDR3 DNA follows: TGTGCCAGCAGCACAGATGGACCGGGCGCCGTTGAAGCTTTCTTT. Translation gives CASSTDGPGAVEAFF.

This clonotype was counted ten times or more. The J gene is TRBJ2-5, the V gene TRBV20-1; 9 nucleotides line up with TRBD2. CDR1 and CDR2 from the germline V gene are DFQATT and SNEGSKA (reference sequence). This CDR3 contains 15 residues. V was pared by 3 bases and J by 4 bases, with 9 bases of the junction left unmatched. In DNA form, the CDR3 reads TGCAGTGCTAGGTTTGGCGGGAGGGCATTAGAGACCCAGTACTTC. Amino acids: CSARFGGRALETQYF.

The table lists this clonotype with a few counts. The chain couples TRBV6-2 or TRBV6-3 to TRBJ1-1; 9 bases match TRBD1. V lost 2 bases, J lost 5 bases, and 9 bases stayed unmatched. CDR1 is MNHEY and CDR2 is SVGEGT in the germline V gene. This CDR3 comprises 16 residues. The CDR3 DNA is TGTGCCAGCAGTTACCGCTCACAGGGGGCAAAAACTGAAGCTTTCTTT. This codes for CASSYRSQGAKTEAFF.

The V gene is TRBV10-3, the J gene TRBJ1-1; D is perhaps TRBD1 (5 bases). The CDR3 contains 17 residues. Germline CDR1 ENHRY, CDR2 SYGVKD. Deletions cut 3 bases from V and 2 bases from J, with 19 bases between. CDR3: CAISERQGKRFNTEAFF. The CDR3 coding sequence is TGTGCCATCAGTGAAAGGCAGGGAAAAAGATTTAACACTGAAGCTTTCTTT.

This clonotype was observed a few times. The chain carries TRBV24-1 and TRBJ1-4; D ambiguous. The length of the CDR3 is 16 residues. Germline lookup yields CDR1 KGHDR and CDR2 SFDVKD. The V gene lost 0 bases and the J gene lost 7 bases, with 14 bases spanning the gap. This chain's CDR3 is CATSDLWQARGEKLFF. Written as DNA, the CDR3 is TGTGCCACCAGTGATTTGTGGCAGGCGCGCGGTGAAAAACTGTTTTTT.